The 7 T cell receptor beta chains given below trace back to one sample, sequenced in a study of blood T cells in healthy people across ages. Through a sample-barcoded 5' primer and a J-beta primer mix, a second PCR was run for about 7 to 12 cycles. TCRdb re-called the 5' RACE reads with MiXCR, one entry per CDR3 protein. Of 600,000 to 800,000 distinct CDR3 sequences detected, approximately 52% appear once; the ten largest clones hold roughly 13%. Input material: blood. The receptors here all came from a woman aged 80 or older in good health.

In regard to this clonotype: This may come from a read error, since a much larger clone is one base off. V is TRBV28 and J is TRBJ2-7; D not certain. Trimming pared 5 bases from V and 1 base from J, leaving 15 bases between. The CDR3 consists of 15 residues. Germline lookup yields CDR1 MDHEN and CDR2 SYDVKM. The CDR3 DNA reads as TGTGCCAGCAGTCCACCGACCCGAGCGTCCTACGAGCAGTACTTC. Protein: CASSPPTRASYEQYF.

The chain joins TRBV7-2 to TRBJ1-2; a weak D match, TRBD1 (5 bases). The CDR3 sequence is 14 residues long. V gave up 3 bases and J gave up 6 bases, with 14 bases separating them. Germline values: CDR1 SGHTA, CDR2 FQGNSA. CDR3 DNA: TGTGCCAGCAGCTTGGTTTCAGGGTTGGATGGCTACACCTTC. This translates into CASSLVSGLDGYTF.

V usage is TRBV7-6 and J usage is TRBJ1-5; D uncertain. This CDR3 is 15 amino acids long. Germline V gives CDR1 SGHVS, CDR2 FNYEAQ. The V end lost 3 bases, the J end lost 7 bases, and 16 bases lay between the germline ends. The CDR3 protein is CASSLSGESGQPQHF. As DNA, the CDR3 is TGTGCCAGCAGCTTGAGCGGGGAATCAGGCCAGCCCCAGCATTTT. Full variable domain (outside the CDR3, taken from reference TRBV7-6 and TRBJ1-5): GAGVSQSPRYKVTKRGQDVALRCDPISGHVSLYWYRQALGQGPEFLTYFNYEAQQDKSGLPNDRFSAERPEGSISTLTIQRTEQRDSAMYRCASSLSGESGQPQHFGDGTRLSIL.

This clonotype was picked up a small number of times. This chain connects TRBV20-1 to TRBJ1-6; maybe TRBD1 (5 bases). This CDR3 is built from 13 residues. Germline CDR1 reads DFQATT; CDR2 reads SNEGSKA (reference sequence). The CDR3 coding sequence is TGCAGCGTAGGGGCCGACTTGGGGTCACCCCTCCACTTT. Its protein product is CSVGADLGSPLHF.

As regards this clonotype: A clone one base away is much larger, so this may be a read error. V and J are TRBV5-1 and TRBJ2-3; D is possibly TRBD1 or TRBD2 (5 bases each). V was pared by 3 bases and J by 4 bases, with 12 bases between. The CDR3 runs 14 residues. The germline V gene has CDR1 SGHRS and CDR2 YFSETQ. CDR3 sequence: CASSWAGAADTQYF. CDR3 coding DNA: TGCGCCAGCAGCTGGGCCGGGGCGGCAGATACGCAGTATTTT.

The sample holds many counts of this clonotype. J is TRBJ2-5 and V is TRBV12-3 or TRBV12-4, with 7 bases that match TRBD1. The CDR3 sequence is 14 residues long. Trimming removed 8 bases from V and 5 bases from J; junction bases left unmatched: 11. Here the CDR3 DNA reads TGTGCCAGCTCACCTCTCGACAGGGAGGAGACCCAGTACTTC. Protein: CASSPLDREETQYF.

For this clonotype: A much larger clone is a single base away; this may be a read error. CDR3 nucleotides: TGTGCCGGCAGGCCGTCGGGACTCCTTAGGCCAGATACGCAGTATTTT. The encoded protein is CAGRPSGLLRPDTQYF. The chain couples TRBV12-3 or TRBV12-4 to TRBJ2-3; TRBD2 is a possible D gene (6 bases). There are 16 residues in the CDR3.